The sample holds many counts of the clone carrying this T cell receptor (beta chain). Its antigen is unknown. TCRdb analysed the PCR reads with MiXCR anew, one entry per CDR3 protein. The data show nearly 650,000 distinct CDR3 sequences, about 25% seen once. This record comes from a study of molecular identifiers for immune sequencing clone quantification. The study's findings and limits: Underestimation of highly expanded clone sizes could arise where identical TCR molecules share a barcode. Clones that exceeded 20 RNA copies held over 97% of effector molecules, yet under 1% in naive cells.

V gave up 7 bases and J gave up 0 bases, with 6 bases separating them. Per the germline V gene, CDR1 is SQVTM and CDR2 is ANQGSEA. The CDR3 sequence is 11 residues long. Sorted naive CD8 T cells, about 17,000 to 1,000,000, were sequenced from 10%, 30% or 50% RNA. Naive CD8 T cells, phenotype CD8+CD4-CCR7+CD45RA+, were sorted. Sequenced: naive CD8+ T cells from blood, with Jurkat cell RNA spiked in. Subset specified: FACS-sorted CD8+CD4-CCR7+CD45RA+ naive T cells. The receptor was derived from a human donor in good health. Some libraries in this study had Jurkat cell RNA spiked in. The chain is built from TRBV29-1 and TRBJ1-1; unclear D gene. The CDR3 DNA reads as TGCAGCGGAGGGCTGAACACTGAAGCTTTCTTT. Its protein is CSGGLNTEAFF. The complete variable domain, with remaining parts taken from reference TRBV29-1 and TRBJ1-1, reads SAVISQKPSRDICQRGTSLTIQCQVDSQVTMMFWYRQQPGQSLTLIATANQGSEATYESGFVIDKFPISRPNLTFSTLTVSNMSPEDSSIYLCSGGLNTEAFFGQGTRLTVV.